This is a list of T cell receptor beta chains from one sample in a study of cytomegalovirus exposure and HLA in healthy donors. The assay was immunoSEQ multiplex PCR, and TCRdb's table has in-frame clones only and misses some. The sample holds roughly 77,000 clones, about three quarters seen once. Sequenced sample: PBMCs. These receptors all come from a middle-aged man in good health and CMV-seronegative. Both conserved end residues are part of each CDR3. The D gene is left open where the match is weak. Not every row has a clone size; where given, it reads once, few, many or a size class.

d_call j_call clone_size v_call cdr3_length cdr3_nt cdr3_aa
NA TRBJ2-2 NA TRBV27 18 TGTGCCAGCAGTTCGTCCAGTAGTTTGCGGTCCAACACCGGGGAGCTGTTTTTT CASSSSSSLRSNTGELFF
NA TRBJ2-7 NA TRBV15 16 TGTGCCACCAGCAGATCACGCCAGGGCCCCCAGAACGAGCAGTACTTC CATSRSRQGPQNEQYF
TRBD1 TRBJ1-2 NA TRBV6-5 14 TGTGCCAGCAGTTACCCGGGACAGAGGGGTGGCTACACCTTC CASSYPGQRGGYTF
TRBD2 TRBJ2-1 once TRBV9 14 TGTGCCAGCAGCCTTCCAGCGGGAACGAATGAGCAGTTCTTC CASSLPAGTNEQFF
TRBD1 TRBJ1-5 NA TRBV19 18 TGTGCCAGTACCGCCCGAGGGCAGGGGGCGTTAAGCAATCAGCCCCAGCATTTT CASTARGQGALSNQPQHF
TRBD1 TRBJ1-1 once TRBV9 15 TGTGCCAGCAGCGTCGGGACAGGGTTGAACACTGAAGCTTTCTTT CASSVGTGLNTEAFF
NA TRBJ2-7 NA TRBV19 13 TGTGCCAGTAGCTTAGGCACAGGGATCAAGCAGTACTTC CASSLGTGIKQYF
TRBD2 TRBJ2-5 NA TRBV7-2 17 TGTGCCAGCAGCTTAGGGGAAAGGCCTAGCGGGCAAGAGACCCAGTACTTC CASSLGERPSGQETQYF
NA TRBJ2-5 NA TRBV2 13 TGTGCCAGCAGTTCCGACTTAGCTGGGACCCAGTACTTC CASSSDLAGTQYF
NA TRBJ1-2 NA TRBV2 12 TGTGCCAGCAGCCTGGAGGTGGAAGGCTACACCTTC CASSLEVEGYTF
TRBD1 TRBJ2-7 NA TRBV6-1 14 TGTGCCAGCAGGGGACAGGGGGCTGGGAACGAGCAGTACTTC CASRGQGAGNEQYF
TRBD2 TRBJ2-1 NA TRBV9 15 TGTGCCAGCAGCCCCCGACTAGCGGACTACAATGAGCAGTTCTTC CASSPRLADYNEQFF
NA TRBJ2-2 NA TRBV30 11 TGTGCCCGGGAGAACACCGGGGAGCTGTTTTTT CARENTGELFF
TRBD1 TRBJ2-5 NA TRBV7-7 14 TGTGCTAGCAGCTCTGGGACAGATCAAGAGACCCAGTACTTC CASSSGTDQETQYF
TRBD2 TRBJ2-3 NA TRBV9 15 TGTGCCAGCAGCGACGCTAGCGGGCGCACAGATACGCAGTATTTT CASSDASGRTDTQYF
NA TRBJ1-5 NA TRBV19 15 TGTGCCAGTAGTATCGTCTCCGGACTTGGAGAGGCCCAGCATTTT CASSIVSGLGEAQHF
TRBD1 TRBJ1-2 once TRBV5-6 14 TGTGCCAGCAGCTCCGGGACAGGGTCCAATGGCTACACCTTC CASSSGTGSNGYTF
TRBD1 TRBJ2-7 NA TRBV30 13 TGTGCCTGGAGCCAACAGGGGGCGCAGGAGCAGTACTTC CAWSQQGAQEQYF
TRBD2 TRBJ2-3 NA TRBV10-3 16 TGTGCCATCAGAGAGGGACTAGCGGATACCTCCGAGACGCAGTATTTT CAIREGLADTSETQYF
TRBD2 TRBJ2-1 NA TRBV2 15 TGTGCCAGCAGGGGGACTAGCGGGAGCAGGAATGAGCAGTTCTTC CASRGTSGSRNEQFF
NA TRBJ2-1 NA TRBV14 14 TGTGCCAGCAGCCGAACCGGGTCCTACAATGAGCAGTTCTTC CASSRTGSYNEQFF
NA TRBJ1-2 NA TRBV6-5 15 TGTGCCAGCAGTTATCAGGCGGGGTGGGGGGATGGCTACACCTTC CASSYQAGWGDGYTF
TRBD2 TRBJ2-7 NA TRBV5-1 13 TGCGCCAGCAGCTTGGTACTAGCGAACGAGCAGTACTTC CASSLVLANEQYF
NA TRBJ1-3 NA TRBV30 15 TGTGCCTGGAGTGTACCTGGGGGGGGCGGAAACACCATATATTTT CAWSVPGGGGNTIYF
TRBD2 TRBJ2-3 NA TRBV5-4 15 TGTGCCAGCAGCCGCACTAGCGGAAACACAGATACGCAGTATTTT CASSRTSGNTDTQYF
TRBD1 TRBJ1-4 NA TRBV19 13 TGTGCCAGTAGTCGCGACAGGGTCGAAAAACTGTTTTTT CASSRDRVEKLFF
NA TRBJ2-7 NA TRBV5-1 13 TGCGCCAGCAGCTTGGAAACTATCGGTGAGCAGTACTTC CASSLETIGEQYF
TRBD2 TRBJ2-1 NA TRBV5-4 16 TGTGCCAGCAGCCCTGCTAGCGGTAGCTCCTACAATGAGCAGTTCTTC CASSPASGSSYNEQFF
TRBD2 TRBJ2-7 NA TRBV18 14 TGTGCCAGCTCGCCTAGCGGGAGCTCCTACGAGCAGTACTTC CASSPSGSSYEQYF
TRBD1 TRBJ2-3 NA TRBV19 17 TGTGCCAGTAGTATGGGACAGGGGCCCATTAGCACAGATACGCAGTATTTT CASSMGQGPISTDTQYF
TRBD1 TRBJ1-5 NA TRBV15 16 TGTGCCACCAGCAGAGCAACAGGGGTGGGCAATCAGCCCCAGCATTTT CATSRATGVGNQPQHF
NA TRBJ2-2 NA TRBV19 14 TGTGCCAGTAGTATAACAGGGAACACCGGGGAGCTGTTTTTT CASSITGNTGELFF
TRBD1 TRBJ1-5 NA TRBV6-6 14 TGTGCCGGAAGTTCGGGACAGGCAAATCAGCCCCAGCATTTT CAGSSGQANQPQHF
NA TRBJ2-2 NA TRBV15 13 TGTGCCACCAGCGCCGCGCGGCCCGGGGAGCTGTTTTTT CATSAARPGELFF
NA TRBJ2-5 NA TRBV14 14 TGTGCCAGCAGCCAAGATGCGGCGACAGGGACCCAGTACTTC CASSQDAATGTQYF
TRBD2 TRBJ2-7 NA TRBV28 15 TGTGCCAGCAGAATAGCGGGAACTACTGCCTACGAGCAGTACTTC CASRIAGTTAYEQYF
NA TRBJ1-2 NA TRBV5-4 15 TGTGCCAGCACCCCTCGAACAGAGCTCTCTTCAGGCTACACCTTC CASTPRTELSSGYTF
TRBD2 TRBJ2-5 NA TRBV18 15 TGTGCCAGCTCACCGGATACTAGCGTACAAGAGACCCAGTACTTC CASSPDTSVQETQYF
TRBD1 TRBJ2-5 NA TRBV5-1 13 TGCGCCAGCAGCGCCGGACAGGGAGAGACCCAGTACTTC CASSAGQGETQYF
NA TRBJ1-1 NA TRBV29-1 13 TGCAGCGTGGGGCGACAGGTGGGGACTGAAGCTTTCTTT CSVGRQVGTEAFF